Given below is one T cell receptor (beta chain) in context. Antigen: not known. The sample originates from a study of T cell repertoires in cytomegalovirus infection. Trimming removed 5 bases at V and 5 bases at J, with 9 bases between. CDR3 length: 12 amino acids. TCRdb reprocessed the reads via MiXCR and lists one record per CDR3 protein. The sample yields roughly 860,000 distinct CDR3 sequences, less than 35% seen once. This clonotype was sampled from a human donor in good health (CMV status not recorded). Some clones in this sample may be carry-over from other donors' samples. The chain links TRBV12-3 or TRBV12-4 to TRBJ1-2; D is unclear. The sample here was cultured CD8+ T cells from PBMCs, taken from culture after CMV antigen stimulation. This CDR3 is CASSIGGYGYTF. CDR3 nucleotide sequence: TGTGCCAGCAGTATAGGAGGATATGGCTACACCTTC.